This is a list of T cell receptor beta chains from one sample in a study of Ad26.COV2.S vaccination and SARS-CoV-2 variants. The protocol was immunoSEQ multiplex PCR, while the TCRdb copy is restricted to in-frame clones and leaves out a portion. The sample records hundreds of thousands of clones, more than 80% being singletons. This specimen consisted of peripheral blood, obtained in a trial of Ad26.COV2.S vaccine versus placebo. Source of these receptors: a person between 18 and 59 years old who received the Ad26.COV2.S COVID-19 vaccine or a placebo. The CDR3 runs from the conserved cysteine through the conserved F or W. The D gene is left open where the match is weak. The size of a clone is reported for some rows only, either as once, few or many, or as a class for expanded clones.

j_call	v_call	d_call	clone_size	cdr3_nt	cdr3_aa
TRBJ1-4	TRBV11-1	.	.	TGTGCCAGCAGCTTGCACACGGCAGTCCGGAGTGAAAAACTGTTTTTT	CASSLHTAVRSEKLFF
TRBJ1-2	TRBV5-1	.	.	TGCGCCAGCAGCGACGACGGAAATAACTATGGCTACACCTTC	CASSDDGNNYGYTF
TRBJ1-1	TRBV29-1	.	.	TGCAGCGTTGGGGGGTTCGCGACTGAAGCTTTCTTT	CSVGGFATEAFF
TRBJ2-7	TRBV18	.	.	TGTGCCAGCTCACGGCGGGACAGCTCCTACGAGCAGTACTTC	CASSRRDSSYEQYF
TRBJ2-5	TRBV5-4	.	once	TGTGCCAGCAGCTTGCTGAAAGAGACCCAGTACTTC	CASSLLKETQYF
TRBJ2-7	TRBV5-1	.	.	TGCGCCAGCAGCGGGGCCTACGAGCAGTACTTC	CASSGAYEQYF
TRBJ2-7	TRBV11-3	.	once	TGTGCCAGCAGCTCCGGGGCGGCGTGGTCGAACGAGCAGTACTTC	CASSSGAAWSNEQYF
TRBJ1-1	TRBV6-6	TRBD1	few	TGTGCCAGCAGTTACTGGCAGGGGGCGAACACTGAAGCTTTCTTT	CASSYWQGANTEAFF
TRBJ2-3	TRBV7-3	TRBD2	.	TGTGCCAGCAGCCCCCGGGGACTAGCGGGAACTAGCACAGATACGCAGTATTTT	CASSPRGLAGTSTDTQYF
TRBJ1-2	TRBV7-2	TRBD1	.	TGTGCCAGCAGCCCGACAGGGGGCGGCTTCTTTGGCTACACCTTC	CASSPTGGGFFGYTF
TRBJ2-3	TRBV10-1	.	.	TGCGCCAGCAGTGGGACCGGGACGCCCCAAAGAGCGCAGTATTTT	CASSGTGTPQRAQYF
TRBJ1-1	TRBV4-3	.	.	TGCGCCAGCAGCCAAGGAGAACACTTGAACACTGAAGCTTTCTTT	CASSQGEHLNTEAFF
TRBJ1-2	TRBV15	.	.	TGTGCCACCAGCAGAGATCGCGCAGGGTCCTATGGCTACACCTTC	CATSRDRAGSYGYTF
TRBJ2-3	TRBV3-1/TRBV3-2	.	.	TGTGCCAGCAGCCTAAGAGATCCAGATACGCAGTATTTT	CASSLRDPDTQYF
TRBJ2-4	TRBV27	TRBD1	.	TGTGCCAGCAGTTTTGACAGGGGGAACATTCAGTACTTC	CASSFDRGNIQYF
TRBJ2-3	TRBV6-5	TRBD2	.	TGTGCCAGCAGTTACTGGACTAGCGGGACGACAGATACGCAGTATTTT	CASSYWTSGTTDTQYF
TRBJ2-7	TRBV6-2/TRBV6-3	TRBD1	.	TGTGCCAGCAGTTCTTGGCAGGGGGCCAACTACGAGCAGTACTTC	CASSSWQGANYEQYF
TRBJ2-3	TRBV3-1/TRBV3-2	.	.	TGTGCCAGCAGCTCAACGGGAGATACGCAGTATTTT	CASSSTGDTQYF
TRBJ2-1	TRBV18	TRBD2	.	TGTGCCAGCTCAACATCCGGGACTAGCGGTACCTACAATGAGCAGTTCTTC	CASSTSGTSGTYNEQFF
TRBJ1-5	TRBV27	.	.	TGTGCCAGCAGTTTATTCGGGGGAGGGCAGCCCCAGCATTTT	CASSLFGGGQPQHF
TRBJ1-1	TRBV5-1	.	.	TGCGCCAGCAGCCAGGAACAGGAGAACACTGAAGCTTTCTTT	CASSQEQENTEAFF
TRBJ2-5	TRBV5-1	TRBD2	.	TGCGCCAGCAGCTTTAGCGGGGGGCAAGAGACCCAGTACTTC	CASSFSGGQETQYF
TRBJ2-7	TRBV19	.	.	TGTGCCGCGGGGCCCAGGGGCTCCTACGAGCAGTACTTC	CAAGPRGSYEQYF
TRBJ2-7	TRBV11-2	.	.	TGTGCCAGCAGCCCCCCGCGGGGATACGAGCAGTACTTC	CASSPPRGYEQYF
TRBJ1-2	TRBV7-9	TRBD1	once	TGTGCCAGCAGCTCGACAGGGAACGGCTACACCTTC	CASSSTGNGYTF
TRBJ2-3	TRBV3-1/TRBV3-2	.	.	TGTGCCAGCAGCCAAATAAGGGATACGCAGTATTTT	CASSQIRDTQYF
TRBJ1-5	TRBV4-1	.	.	TGCGCCAGCAGCCAAGATTACGACAGATATAGCAATCAGCCCCAGCATTTT	CASSQDYDRYSNQPQHF
TRBJ1-1	TRBV19	.	.	TGTGCCAGTACCCCTAGGGCGAACACTGAAGCTTTCTTT	CASTPRANTEAFF
TRBJ2-2	TRBV12-5	TRBD1	.	TGTGCTAGTGGTTTAGGGGACAGCAAGAACACCGGGGAGCTGTTTTTT	CASGLGDSKNTGELFF
TRBJ1-2	TRBV5-4	.	.	TGTGCCAGCAGTACGGATAGCCTCTATGGCTACACCTTC	CASSTDSLYGYTF
TRBJ2-2	TRBV6-5	TRBD2	once	TGTGCCAGCCGACGTCTAGCGGCGAACACCGGGGAGCTGTTTTTT	CASRRLAANTGELFF
TRBJ1-6	TRBV6-4	.	.	TGTGCCAGCAGTTCGGGGACCTATAATTCACCCCTCCACTTT	CASSSGTYNSPLHF
TRBJ1-5	TRBV18	.	.	TGTGCCAGCTCACCTTGGAGGGATCAGCCCCAGCATTTT	CASSPWRDQPQHF
TRBJ2-7	TRBV30	.	once	TGTGCCGGGGGGTGGACCGGGAAGCAGTACTTC	CAGGWTGKQYF
TRBJ2-7	TRBV11-2	TRBD1	.	TGTGCCAGCAGCCCGCCCAACAGGGGATCCTACGAGCAGTACTTC	CASSPPNRGSYEQYF
TRBJ2-2	TRBV7-2	.	.	TGTGCCAGCAGCACTCGGGGCACCGGGGAGCTGTTTTTT	CASSTRGTGELFF
TRBJ2-7	TRBV7-8	.	.	TGTGCCAGCAGCCCCCGTTCGGGGCCCTACGAGCAGTACTTC	CASSPRSGPYEQYF
TRBJ2-7	TRBV30	TRBD1	.	TGTGCCTGGAGGGGTTTCGGGACAGGGACCTACGAGCAGTACTTC	CAWRGFGTGTYEQYF
TRBJ2-3	TRBV19	TRBD2	.	TGTGCCAGTAGTCGTGCCGGGACTAGCGGGAGTACAGATACGCAGTATTTT	CASSRAGTSGSTDTQYF
TRBJ2-7	TRBV25-1	TRBD1	.	TGTGCCAGCAGTGAATTCTTTGGGACAGGGGGGTACGAGCAGTACTTC	CASSEFFGTGGYEQYF
TRBJ2-2	TRBV9	TRBD2	.	TGTGCCAGCAGCGTAGAAGAGGGGCTAGCGGGAGTTACCGGGGAGCTGTTTTTT	CASSVEEGLAGVTGELFF
TRBJ2-5	TRBV7-9	.	.	TGTGCCAGCAGCTCCCGGGTCCAAGGGACCCAGTACTTC	CASSSRVQGTQYF